The source of this T cell receptor beta chain is a study of CD8 T cells in ankylosing spondylitis (dated by TCRdb to 2016 to 2017). About the full investigation: To find TCR variants linked to disease, the study profiled T cell receptor beta repertoires in ankylosing spondylitis patients and healthy donors. In total, the full study cohort was made up of approximately 99 healthy donors and 25 ankylosing spondylitis patients. Samples of peripheral blood were taken, and for ankylosing spondylitis patients, synovial fluid was collected as well.

Including the terminal cysteine and phenylalanine, the CDR3 comprises 14 residues. CDR3 DNA only is kept here, 42 bases in frame from base 1. From a lookup of the germline V gene, CDR1 and CDR2 are MGHRA and YSYEKL. V is clipped by 1 base and J by 2 bases, and the sequence between their germline boundaries is 9 bases long. Findings and caveats that apply to the study as a whole: The disease-linked clones had a CD8+ phenotype and were found at relatively low frequencies in peripheral blood. Some of the motif variants had been reported before in the synovial fluid and blood of reactive arthritis patients, a finding that suggests common disease-initiation mechanisms. Blood from ankylosing spondylitis patients appeared to be characterized by a TCR beta motif composed of several highly homologous amino acid variants. According to the report, matched synovial fluid samples from ankylosing spondylitis patients were significantly enriched for the disease-linked clones.

This clonotype was seen at least ten times. It lacks a known antigen. No clone much larger than this one lies a single base away; base qualities are absent. The sequencing machine was an Illumina HiSeq 2500. TCR beta libraries were prepared by quantitative 5'-RACE with molecular barcodes. The original pipeline was this. To identify disease-linked TCR variants, a new computational method was used, one built on a probabilistic model of VDJ rearrangement. TCRdb reprocessed the public reads (quality trimming at Q25 with fastp, clone calling with MiXCR) and kept in-frame beta chains. Every entry covers one CDR3 protein and lists the most common genes and DNA from its rows. The authors' filters were not applied to this entry. The sample yields a few hundred thousand distinct CDR3 sequences; 18% were counted once. The ten largest account for around 32% of the sample.

The rearrangement combines TRBV4-1 with TRBJ2-7, and TRBD2 may be the D gene, going by 6 matching bases. The TCR comes from a male donor with ankylosing spondylitis or in good health (not recorded which). The sequenced sample was blood, either unsorted or a sorted T cell fraction (not recorded which). CDR3 loop: CASSQGDFTYEQYF. In nucleotide form, the sequence is TGCGCCAGCAGCCAAGGGGACTTCACCTACGAGCAGTACTTC.